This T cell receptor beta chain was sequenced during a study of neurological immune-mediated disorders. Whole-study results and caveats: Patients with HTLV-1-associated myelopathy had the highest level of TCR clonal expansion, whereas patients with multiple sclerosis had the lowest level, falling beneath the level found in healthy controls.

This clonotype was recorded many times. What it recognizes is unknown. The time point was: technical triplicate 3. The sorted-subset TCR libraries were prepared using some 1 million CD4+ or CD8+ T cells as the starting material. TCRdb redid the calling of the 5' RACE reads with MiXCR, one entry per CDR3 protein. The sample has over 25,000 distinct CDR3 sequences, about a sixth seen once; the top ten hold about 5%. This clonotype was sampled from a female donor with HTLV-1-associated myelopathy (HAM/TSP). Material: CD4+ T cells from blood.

The CDR3 spells CASRQQGENYGYTF. The DNA of the CDR3 is TGTGCCAGCAGACAACAGGGGGAGAACTATGGCTACACCTTC. This sequence joins TRBV12-3 or TRBV12-4 and TRBJ1-2; TRBD1 agrees at 8 bases. The CDR3 has 14 residues. The V and J ends lost 6 bases and 2 bases, in that order; junction bases with no gene match: 5.